This T cell receptor (beta chain) was identified in a study of cytomegalovirus exposure and HLA in healthy donors. In the study overall: When fewer than 400 donors were genotyped, roughly 82% of them were found to fall in the Caucasian-associated ancestry cluster. Study-wide points: Later, an analysis found that common viral pathogens appeared to be linked with several of the most significant clusters. The study had only CMV serostatus as immune exposure information.

This PCR relied on a set of 60 Vbeta primers and 13 Jbeta primers. Some clones are missing from TCRdb's copy, which holds only in-frame ones; the method was immunoSEQ multiplex PCR. The top ten clones hold about 0.77% of a sample with about 170,000 clones, 65% to 85% of them seen once. With respect to this clone: Its antigen is as yet unknown.

Sample: PBMCs. This TCR was sampled from a woman between 18 and 29 years old in good health and CMV-seronegative.

The CDR3 loop is CASSPGWTEQFF. The CDR3 DNA reads TGTGCCAGCTCACCAGGTTGGACAGAGCAGTTCTTC. This sequence joins TRBV18 and TRBJ2-1; perhaps TRBD1 as D (5 bases). CDR1 is KGHSH and CDR2 is LQKENI in the germline V gene. The V and J ends lost 2 bases and 10 bases respectively, with 9 bases between them. The CDR3 runs to 12 residues.